These 26 T cell receptor beta chains were sequenced from one sample in a study of OX40 agonist ivuxolimab in advanced cancers. The repertoire was sequenced with immunoSEQ multiplex PCR; TCRdb's copy has only in-frame clones and lacks some. The sample includes just under 100,000 clones, approximately 94% of them seen just once. The sequencing used CD4+ or CD8+ T cells sorted from blood, collected in a trial of the OX40 agonist ivuxolimab. Source of these receptors: an adult with an advanced solid tumor such as melanoma, head and neck, liver or kidney cancer.

The rearrangement links TRBV7-2 to TRBJ2-1; D tentatively reads TRBD1 or TRBD2 (5 bases each). V was shortened by 5 bases and J by 6 bases, with 17 bases between the two germline ends. This CDR3 spans 15 amino acids. In germline, CDR1 is SGHTA, CDR2 FQGNSA. The CDR3 region is CASSKPGRNLNEQFF. The DNA of the CDR3 is TGTGCCAGCAGCAAACCGGGACGGAACCTCAATGAGCAGTTCTTC. Full variable domain (rest looked up from reference TRBV7-2 and TRBJ2-1): GAGVSQSPSNKVTEKGKDVELRCDPISGHTALYWYRQSLGQGLEFLIYFQGNSAPDKSGLPSDRFSAERTGGSVSTLTIQRTQQEDSAVYLCASSKPGRNLNEQFFGPGTRLTVL.

The chain employs TRBV9 and TRBJ2-7; TRBD1 matches 8 bases. V was clipped by 4 bases and J by 2 bases; unmatched bases: 2. The CDR3 length is 13 residues. Germline V gene data show CDR1 as SGDLS and CDR2 as YYNGEE. The CDR3 nucleotides read TGTGCCAGCAGCCGGGACAGGACCTACGAGCAGTACTTC. It is translated as CASSRDRTYEQYF.

The gene calls are TRBV5-6 and TRBJ1-2; D is unresolved. Germline CDR1 reads SGHDT; CDR2 reads YYEEEE. Trimming took off 1 base at V and 3 bases at J, with 13 bases between the two ends. The CDR3 has 15 residues. The CDR3 nucleotides read TGTGCCAGCAGCTTGTTAACAGACTATTACTATGGCTACACCTTC. Its protein is CASSLLTDYYYGYTF. The full variable domain, completed using reference TRBV5-6 and TRBJ1-2, is DAGVTQSPTHLIKTRGQQVTLRCSPKSGHDTVSWYQQALGQGPQFIFQYYEEEERQRGNFPDRFSGHQFPNYSSELNVNALLLGDSALYLCASSLLTDYYYGYTFGSGTRLTVV.

The gene calls are TRBV5-1 and TRBJ1-5; 10 bases are a match to TRBD1. In germline, CDR1 is SGHRS, CDR2 YFSETQ. The CDR3 runs to 15 residues. The ends lost 5 bases at V and 1 base at J; junction bases unmatched: 3. The DNA for the CDR3 is TGCGCCAGCAGTCCGGGACAGGGGAGCAATCAGCCCCAGCATTTT. Its protein product is CASSPGQGSNQPQHF.

Only one count was recorded for this clone. V is TRBV5-6 and J is TRBJ2-3; maybe TRBD2 (7 bases). CDR3 length: 14 residues. CDR1 SGHDT and CDR2 YYEEEE come from the germline V gene. With 2 bases removed from V and 4 bases from J, the gap between germline ends came to 11 bases. The CDR3 reads CASSLTGRADTQYF. CDR3 nucleotides: TGTGCCAGCAGCTTAACAGGGAGGGCAGATACGCAGTATTTT.

The sample holds one count of this clone. This rearrangement joins TRBV7-2 to TRBJ2-1, with 7 bases identical to TRBD1. This CDR3 is built from 13 residues. CDR1 and CDR2 from the germline V gene are SGHTA and FQGNSA. V shed 8 bases and J 3 bases; nucleotides not matched to a gene: 4. CDR3 nucleotide sequence: TGTGCCAGCGGGGGACAGATCTACAATGAGCAGTTCTTC. Amino acid sequence: CASGGQIYNEQFF.

The CDR3 sequence is CAIRGRDTEAFF. The CDR3, as DNA: TGTGCCATCAGAGGGAGGGACACTGAAGCTTTCTTT. The chain combines TRBV10-3 with TRBJ1-1, with D unresolved. This CDR3 has 12 residues. The germline gives CDR1 ENHRY, CDR2 SYGVKD. V shed 6 bases and J shed 3 bases, with 8 bases lying between them.

The chain carries TRBV6-1 and TRBJ2-1; no clear D gene. The CDR3 covers 11 residues. Germline V gene sequence: CDR1 MNHNS, CDR2 SASEGT. V was shortened by 5 bases and J by 7 bases, with 6 bases between the two germline ends. DNA for the CDR3: TGTGCCAGCAGTTTAATTAATGAGCAGTTCTTC. Translation gives CASSLINEQFF.

The genes are TRBV7-9 and TRBJ1-1; weak D call: TRBD1 (5 bases). Trimming shortened V by 0 bases and J by 9 bases, and 14 bases separated the two germline ends. CDR1 and CDR2 from the germline V gene are SEHNR and FQNEAQ (reference sequence). The CDR3 is made up of 14 amino acids. The CDR3 DNA sequence: TGTGCCAGCAGCTTAGCCAATCCCGGGACCCAAGCTTTCTTT. Encoded protein: CASSLANPGTQAFF.

The V and J genes are TRBV2 and TRBJ1-3; D gene unclear. This CDR3 is built from 14 residues. V was shortened by 6 bases and J by 2 bases, with 11 bases between the two germline ends. Germline loops: CDR1 SNHLY, CDR2 FYNNEI. The CDR3 is CASSPGGTGNTIYF. In DNA form, the CDR3 reads TGTGCCAGCAGCCCAGGAGGGACTGGAAACACCATATATTTT.

The chain has TRBV14 and TRBJ1-1, with 9 bases identical to TRBD1. Trimming removed 5 bases from V and 3 bases from J; junction bases left unmatched: 7. Germline V gene sequence: CDR1 SGHDN, CDR2 FVKESK. There are 15 residues in the CDR3. The CDR3 DNA is TGTGCCAGCAGCAGATGGACAGGGGTGGACACTGAAGCTTTCTTT. It yields the protein CASSRWTGVDTEAFF.

The rearrangement joins TRBV6-1 to TRBJ1-6; D call uncertain. CDR1 is MNHNS and CDR2 is SASEGT in the germline V gene. Trimming shortened V by 7 bases and J by 0 bases, and 10 bases separated the two germline ends. The CDR3 length is 15 residues. The CDR3: CASTLTSSYNSPLHF. The CDR3 DNA is TGTGCCAGCACCCTCACGAGCTCCTATAATTCACCCCTCCACTTT.

The chain links TRBV5-1 to TRBJ1-1; D is ambiguous. The germline gives CDR1 SGHRS, CDR2 YFSETQ. The V end lost 2 bases, the J end lost 4 bases, and 12 bases lay between the germline ends. The CDR3 consists of 14 residues. The CDR3 region is CASSLHSKGTEAFF. CDR3 sequence (DNA): TGCGCCAGCAGCTTACACTCGAAGGGCACTGAAGCTTTCTTT. The full variable domain, with the rest looked up from reference TRBV5-1 and TRBJ1-1, is KAGVTQTPRYLIKTRGQQVTLSCSPISGHRSVSWYQQTPGQGLQFLFEYFSETQRNKGNFPGRFSGRQFSNSRSEMNVSTLELGDSALYLCASSLHSKGTEAFFGQGTRLTVV.

The chain is built from TRBV7-2 and TRBJ1-1; TRBD1 might be the D (6 bases). Germline-derived CDR1 and CDR2 are SGHTA and FQGNSA. V gave up 1 base and J gave up 5 bases, with 8 bases separating them. The length of the CDR3 is 13 residues. CDR3: CASSLEGVTEAFF. As DNA, the CDR3 is TGTGCCAGCAGCTTAGAGGGGGTGACTGAAGCTTTCTTT.

The chain employs TRBV25-1 and TRBJ2-1; D gene uncertain. The CDR3 runs 15 residues. The V end was cut by 2 bases, the J end by 6 bases, with 14 bases between. Per germline, CDR1 MGHDK and CDR2 SYGVNS. DNA for the CDR3: TGTGCCAGCAGTGAACCAAATCCGCCCTCCAATGAGCAGTTCTTC. Translating it yields CASSEPNPPSNEQFF. Filled out from reference TRBV25-1 and TRBJ2-1, the complete variable domain reads EADIYQTPRYLVIGTGKKITLECSQTMGHDKMYWYQQDPGMELHLIHYSYGVNSTEKGDLSSESTVSRIRTEHFPLTLESARPSHTSQYLCASSEPNPPSNEQFFGPGTRLTVL.

This rearrangement joins TRBV7-2 to TRBJ1-5, with 9 bases that match TRBD1. The CDR3 runs to 14 residues. Germline values: CDR1 SGHTA, CDR2 FQGNSA. Losses at the gene ends were 5 bases for V and 2 bases for J; bases not matched to a gene: 1. This chain's CDR3 is CASSGDRGNQPQHF. CDR3 bases: TGTGCCAGCAGCGGGGACAGGGGCAATCAGCCCCAGCATTTT. Full variable domain (missing parts from reference TRBV7-2 and TRBJ1-5): GAGVSQSPSNKVTEKGKDVELRCDPISGHTALYWYRQSLGQGLEFLIYFQGNSAPDKSGLPSDRFSAERTGGSVSTLTIQRTQQEDSAVYLCASSGDRGNQPQHFGDGTRLSIL.

DNA for the CDR3: TGTGCCAGCAGCCAAGACAGGACAGGGAGATATTCACCCCTCCACTTT. Translated, it gives CASSQDRTGRYSPLHF. The J gene is TRBJ1-6, the V gene TRBV14, with 8 bases aligning to TRBD1. CDR3 length equals 16 residues. J gave up 8 bases and V 0 bases, and 6 bases lay outside the gene matches. Germline CDR1 is SGHDN and CDR2 is FVKESK.

The rearrangement joins TRBV20-1 to TRBJ2-5; perhaps TRBD1 as D (6 bases). CDR1 and CDR2 from the germline V gene are DFQATT and SNEGSKA (reference sequence). Trimming removed 3 bases from V and 5 bases from J, with 7 bases in between. The CDR3 is made up of 11 amino acids. CDR3 residues: CSASQGETQYF. The CDR3 bases are TGCAGTGCTAGTCAGGGGGAGACCCAGTACTTC.

The V gene is TRBV15, the J gene TRBJ2-5; D is perhaps TRBD2 (5 bases). V was cut by 0 bases and J by 13 bases, with 15 bases left in between. In germline, CDR1 is LNHNV, CDR2 YYDKDF (reference sequence). There are 13 residues in the CDR3. The CDR3 spells CATSRDAYEGLYF. For the CDR3, the DNA is TGTGCCACCAGCAGAGATGCATACGAGGGATTGTACTTC.

This clone was seen only once. V usage is TRBV5-1 and J usage is TRBJ2-1; 8 bases match TRBD2. Germline trimming cut 0 bases from V and 6 bases from J; bases unmatched to any gene: 2. This CDR3 has 14 amino acids. The V gene's germline CDR1 is SGHRS and CDR2 YFSETQ. The CDR3 nucleotides read TGCGCCAGCAGCTTGGAGGGGACTAGCAATGAGCAGTTCTTC. It encodes CASSLEGTSNEQFF.

The chain employs TRBV10-3 and TRBJ1-3; D perhaps matches TRBD1 (5 bases). Deletions cut 2 bases from V and 11 bases from J, with 19 bases between. Germline V gene data show CDR1 as ENHRY and CDR2 as SYGVKD. The length of the CDR3 is 15 residues. CDR3 in amino acids: CAISEGGGLSAPIYF. CDR3 nucleotides: TGTGCCATCAGTGAGGGCGGGGGACTAAGCGCTCCCATATATTTT.

The gene calls are TRBV19 and TRBJ1-1; TRBD1 agrees at 7 bases. Trimming cost V 9 bases and J 6 bases; bases outside gene matches: 13. CDR1 is LNHDA, CDR2 SQIVND, per germline (reference sequence). This CDR3 has 14 residues. CDR3 coding DNA: TGTGCCAGCAAAATACATCAGACAGGGTCTGAAGCTTTCTTT. Translated, it gives CASKIHQTGSEAFF.

V and J are TRBV7-8 and TRBJ1-1; D is uncertain. CDR1 and CDR2 (germline): SGHVS, FQNEAQ. Deletions cut 5 bases from V and 7 bases from J, with 11 bases between. The CDR3 loop spans 12 amino acids. The CDR3 DNA reads TGTGCCAGCAGCCCAATGGGAATTGAAGCTTTCTTT. Its translation is CASSPMGIEAFF.

The rearrangement links TRBV2 to TRBJ1-5; D is ambiguous. The V end lost 5 bases, the J end lost 3 bases, and 14 bases lay between the germline ends. The CDR3 extends over 15 amino acids. Germline CDR1 reads SNHLY; CDR2 reads FYNNEI. The CDR3 coding sequence is TGTGCCAGCAGTCCCGTCTCCGGGATCAATCAGCCCCAGCATTTT. This translates into CASSPVSGINQPQHF.

This chain joins TRBV6-6 and TRBJ1-2; no reliable D call. V shed 5 bases and J shed 4 bases, with 8 bases lying between them. Per the germline V gene, CDR1 is MNHNY and CDR2 is SVGAGI (reference sequence). The CDR3 loop spans 12 amino acids. CDR3: CASSPGTYGYTF. In DNA, the CDR3 is TGTGCCAGCAGTCCCGGAACCTATGGCTACACCTTC.

The CDR3 loop reads CATQDNSYEQYF. In DNA form, the CDR3 reads TGTGCCACCCAGGACAACTCCTACGAGCAGTACTTC. The chain joins TRBV27 to TRBJ2-7, with a possible D match to TRBD1 (5 bases). The germline V gene has CDR1 MNHEY and CDR2 SMNVEV (reference sequence). V was shortened by 10 bases and J by 0 bases, with 10 bases between the two germline ends. The CDR3 length is 12 residues.